This TCR beta chain appears in the sequencing data of a study of PD-L1 blockade in urothelial cancer. Whole-study context: Blood gave a median roughly 150,000 T cells.

Time point indicated: pretreatment peripheral blood. The repertoire was sequenced with immunoSEQ multiplex PCR; TCRdb's copy has only in-frame clones and lacks some. The repertoire holds roughly 87,000 clones, with 89% as singletons. Germline CDR1 reads SGHTA; CDR2 reads FQGNSA. The CDR3 spans 16 residues. Trimming took 4 bases from V and 1 from J, leaving 16 bases between them. This receptor was taken from a woman of 80 years or more with urothelial cancer. Here the sequenced sample was PBMCs, taken around atezolizumab (anti-PD-L1) treatment. This rearrangement joins TRBV7-2 to TRBJ1-1; TRBD1 is a possible D gene (6 bases). CDR3 residues: CASSSEPGTKNTEAFF. The CDR3 DNA follows: TGTGCCAGCAGCTCGGAGCCCGGGACAAAGAACACTGAAGCTTTCTTT.